These 9 T cell receptor beta chains were all obtained from the same sample, sequenced in a study of post-analysis software for immune sequencing data. General study findings and limits: Five TRBV segments occurring more often in patients than controls included TRBV5-6, TRBV5-1 and TRBV20-1.

Their recognized antigens are unknown. Prepared libraries of TCR beta cDNA carried unique molecular identifiers. One entry per CDR3 protein results from TCRdb running MiXCR on the PCR reads. The sample consists of hundreds of thousands of distinct CDR3 sequences, 25% to 30% of them appearing once. The specimen was blood. These receptors all come from a girl aged 5-17 years with multiple sclerosis.

The V call is TRBV12-3 or TRBV12-4, the J call TRBJ2-7; D could derive from TRBD1 or TRBD2 (5 bases each). Between the trimmed V and J ends, which lost 10 bases and 1 base, there was a span of 11 bases. There are 12 residues in the CDR3. CDR3 region: CATRGLSYEQYF. The CDR3 DNA reads as TGTGCCACCCGGGGCCTATCCTACGAGCAGTACTTC.

This chain connects TRBV7-9 to TRBJ1-2; no clear D gene. Per the germline V gene, CDR1 is SEHNR and CDR2 is FQNEAQ (reference sequence). Trimming shortened V by 1 base and J by 7 bases, and 13 bases separated the two germline ends. The CDR3 is 14 amino acids. In nucleotides, the CDR3 is TGTGCCAGCAGCTTAGATCCGGTGTCGAGTGGCTACACCTTC. This sequence encodes CASSLDPVSSGYTF.

The rearrangement joins TRBV15 to TRBJ2-7; the D gene could be TRBD1 or TRBD2 (5 bases each). Trimming took off 6 bases at V and 4 bases at J, with 13 bases between the two ends. CDR1 is LNHNV and CDR2 is YYDKDF in the germline V gene (reference sequence). The CDR3 has 13 residues. The CDR3 sequence is CATRLYGAYEQYF. As DNA, the CDR3 is TGTGCCACCAGGCTCTACGGGGCTTACGAGCAGTACTTC.

V is TRBV5-1 and J is TRBJ2-1, with D possibly being TRBD2 (5 bases). V dropped 7 bases and J dropped 0 bases, with 14 bases sitting between them. The CDR3 contains 15 residues. CDR1 and CDR2 from the germline V gene are SGHRS and YFSETQ. Written as DNA, the CDR3 is TGCGCCAGCCAAACTAGTCCGAGCTCCTACAATGAGCAGTTCTTC. It is translated as CASQTSPSSYNEQFF.

This chain joins TRBV20-1 and TRBJ2-6; 12 nucleotides match TRBD1. The CDR3 consists of 17 residues. Looked up from germline, CDR1 is DFQATT and CDR2 is SNEGSKA (reference sequence). J was trimmed by 2 bases and V by 6 bases; bases with no gene match: 8. CDR3 DNA sequence: TGCAGTGCAAATCCGGGACAGGGGGCTACTGGGGCCAACGTCCTGACTTTC. Translation: CSANPGQGATGANVLTF.

This clonotype was seen a few times. The chain uses TRBV11-2 and TRBJ2-3, with 8 bases that match TRBD2. The CDR3 length is 21 residues. Looked up from germline, CDR1 is SGHAT and CDR2 is FQNNGV. Trimming removed 2 bases from V and 2 bases from J; junction bases left unmatched: 21. CDR3 bases: TGTGCCAGCAGCTTACCAACACTAGCGGACGGAGTCGGTTCCTACACAGATACGCAGTATTTT. This codes for CASSLPTLADGVGSYTDTQYF.

The table lists this clonotype with a few counts. J is TRBJ2-1 and V is TRBV20-1; D unresolved. Germline-derived CDR1 and CDR2 are DFQATT and SNEGSKA (reference sequence). This CDR3 region has 11 residues. With 4 bases removed from V and 4 bases from J, the gap between germline ends came to 5 bases. The CDR3 spells CSATEYNEQFF. The CDR3 region has the DNA TGCAGTGCTACAGAGTACAATGAGCAGTTCTTC.

The chain carries TRBV2 and TRBJ1-1, with D tentatively TRBD1 (5 bases). The length of the CDR3 is 17 residues. Germline CDR1 is SNHLY and CDR2 is FYNNEI. V lost 4 bases and J lost 5, with 23 bases in between. The CDR3 protein is CASSVPTFRGGGTEAFF. CDR3 coding DNA: TGTGCCAGCAGTGTTCCTACCTTTAGGGGCGGAGGGACTGAAGCTTTCTTT.

This rearrangement joins TRBV2 to TRBJ2-3; D not certain. CDR3 length equals 13 residues. Between the trimmed V and J ends, which lost 2 bases and 5 bases, there was a span of 8 bases. The germline V gene has CDR1 SNHLY and CDR2 FYNNEI. CDR3 sequence (DNA): TGTGCCAGCAGTGAAAACGGCGGAGATACGCAGTATTTT. It encodes CASSENGGDTQYF.